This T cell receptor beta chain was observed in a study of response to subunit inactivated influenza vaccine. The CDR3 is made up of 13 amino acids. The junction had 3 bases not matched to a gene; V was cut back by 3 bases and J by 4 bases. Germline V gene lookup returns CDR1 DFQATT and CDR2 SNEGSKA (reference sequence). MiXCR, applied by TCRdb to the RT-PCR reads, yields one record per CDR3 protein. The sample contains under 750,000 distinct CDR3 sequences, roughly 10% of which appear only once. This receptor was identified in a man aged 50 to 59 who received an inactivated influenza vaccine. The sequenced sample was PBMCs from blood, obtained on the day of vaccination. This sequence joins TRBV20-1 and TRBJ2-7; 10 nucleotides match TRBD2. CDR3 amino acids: CSASASGGYEQYF. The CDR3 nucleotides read TGCAGTGCTAGCGCTAGCGGGGGTTACGAGCAGTACTTC.